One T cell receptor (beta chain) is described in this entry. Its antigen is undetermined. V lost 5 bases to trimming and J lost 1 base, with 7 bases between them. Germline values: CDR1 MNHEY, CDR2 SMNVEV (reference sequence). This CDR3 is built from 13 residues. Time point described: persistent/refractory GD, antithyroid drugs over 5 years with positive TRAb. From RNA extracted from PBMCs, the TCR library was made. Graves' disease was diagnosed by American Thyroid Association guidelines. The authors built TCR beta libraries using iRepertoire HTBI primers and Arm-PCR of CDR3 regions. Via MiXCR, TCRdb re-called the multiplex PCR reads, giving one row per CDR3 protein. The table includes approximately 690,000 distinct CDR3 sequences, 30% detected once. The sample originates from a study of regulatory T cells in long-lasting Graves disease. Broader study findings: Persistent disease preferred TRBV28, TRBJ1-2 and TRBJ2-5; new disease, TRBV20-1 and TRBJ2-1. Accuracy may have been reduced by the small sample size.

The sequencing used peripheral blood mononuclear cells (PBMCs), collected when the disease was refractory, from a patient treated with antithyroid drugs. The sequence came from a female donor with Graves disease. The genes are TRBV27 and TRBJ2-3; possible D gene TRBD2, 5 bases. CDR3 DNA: TGTGCCAGCAGTACCGGGGGCACAGATACGCAGTATTTT. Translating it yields CASSTGGTDTQYF.